The next 30 T cell receptor beta chains were all read from a single sample in a study of control samples from healthy donors and cancer patients. Some clones are missing from TCRdb's copy, which holds only in-frame ones; the method was immunoSEQ multiplex PCR. In the table there are around 190,000 clones, 85% to 90% of which are singletons. The sequenced sample was blood. Every receptor here comes from a woman between 45 and 60 years old in good health.

In this sample, this clone turned up a few times. The chain joins TRBV28 to TRBJ2-3, with 12 bases that match TRBD1. Germline V gene sequence: CDR1 MDHEN, CDR2 SYDVKM. The CDR3 contains 17 residues. The V segment lost 2 bases and the J segment 2 bases; nucleotides outside the gene matches: 5. CDR3 sequence: CASSLQGTGGVTDTQYF. In nucleotides, the CDR3 is TGTGCCAGCAGTTTACAGGGGACAGGGGGCGTCACAGATACGCAGTATTTT.

This clone was recorded a few times. V is TRBV5-1 and J is TRBJ2-1; D not resolved. Deletions cut 2 bases from V and 2 bases from J, with 11 bases between. CDR3 length equals 15 residues. CDR1 is SGHRS, CDR2 YFSETQ, per germline. CDR3 sequence (DNA): TGCGCCAGCAGCTTTCCGGACCGAGCCTACAATGAGCAGTTCTTC. Translation: CASSFPDRAYNEQFF.

The chain uses TRBV28 and TRBJ1-1; D is perhaps TRBD1 (6 bases). Between the trimmed V and J ends, which lost 8 bases and 10 bases, there was a span of 23 bases. The CDR3 spans 14 residues. Germline V gene data show CDR1 as MDHEN and CDR2 as SYDVKM. CDR3 amino acids: CASSPSIGGRIAFF. DNA of the CDR3: TGTGCCAGCTCACCTTCCATTGGGGGGCGGATAGCTTTCTTT.

This clone was counted once. This chain uses TRBV30 with TRBJ2-7; D might be TRBD1 (6 bases). Trimming stripped 3 bases from V and 3 bases from J, with 9 bases between. Germline V gives CDR1 GTSNPN, CDR2 SVGIG (reference sequence). The CDR3 consists of 12 residues. The DNA for the CDR3 is TGTGCCTGGAGGCCCAGGGGCTACGAGCAGTACTTC. Its protein is CAWRPRGYEQYF.

Remarks on this clone: The same CDR3 also results from other DNA sequences found in this sample. The V call is TRBV7-9, the J call TRBJ1-6; D is undetermined. The CDR3 loop spans 13 amino acids. The germline gives CDR1 SEHNR, CDR2 FQNEAQ (reference sequence). Deletions cut 4 bases from V and 7 bases from J, with 8 bases between. As DNA, the CDR3 is TGTGCCAGCAGCTCCGACCTAAATTCACCCCTCCACTTT. The encoded protein is CASSSDLNSPLHF.

The genes are TRBV29-1 and TRBJ2-5; 7 positions match TRBD2. The ends lost 5 bases at V and 2 bases at J; junction bases unmatched: 5. CDR3 length equals 13 residues. Germline loops: CDR1 SQVTM, CDR2 ANQGSEA. The CDR3 sequence is CSVLKGLQETQYF. CDR3 in DNA: TGCAGCGTTTTGAAGGGACTACAAGAGACCCAGTACTTC.

The chain combines TRBV6-5 with TRBJ2-7; D may match TRBD1 or TRBD2 (7 bases each). The CDR3 is 15 residues long. Germline CDR1 MNHEY, CDR2 SVGAGI. With 7 bases removed from V and 7 bases from J, the gap between germline ends came to 23 bases. The CDR3 nucleotides are TGTGCCAGCACCTTCTGGTCCAGGGGGGGTCCAGAGCAGTACTTC. Protein product: CASTFWSRGGPEQYF.

The chain uses TRBV7-9 and TRBJ2-7; D remains unclear. CDR3 size: 14 residues. The germline V and J ends were trimmed by 0 bases and 1 base, with 7 bases remaining between them. CDR1 SEHNR and CDR2 FQNEAQ come from the germline V gene (reference sequence). CDR3 in amino acids: CASSLATVSYEQYF. The CDR3 nucleotides read TGTGCCAGCAGCTTAGCCACGGTGTCCTACGAGCAGTACTTC.

The chain couples TRBV3-1 (or the pseudogene TRBV3-2) to TRBJ1-6, with D uncertain. Trimming took 1 base from V and 8 from J, leaving 12 bases between them. Germline assignment: CDR1 LGHDT and CDR2 YNNKEL (reference sequence). CDR3 length: 15 amino acids. The CDR3 is CASSQAINTYSPLHF. The CDR3 region has the DNA TGTGCCAGCAGCCAAGCAATAAACACTTATTCACCCCTCCACTTT.

This sequence joins TRBV7-3 and TRBJ2-1; 7 nucleotides line up with TRBD1. CDR1 is SGHTA and CDR2 is FQGTGA in the germline V gene. V lost 5 bases and J lost 2; bases outside the gene matches: 6. CDR3 length: 15 residues. The CDR3 DNA sequence: TGTGCCAGCAGCCCATGGGGACAGACCTACAATGAGCAGTTCTTC. It is translated as CASSPWGQTYNEQFF. Supplemented by reference TRBV7-3 and TRBJ2-1, the full variable domain reads GAGVSQTPSNKVTEKGKYVELRCDPISGHTALYWYRQSLGQGPEFLIYFQGTGAADDSGLPNDRFFAVRPEGSVSTLKIQRTERGDSAVYLCASSPWGQTYNEQFFGPGTRLTVL.

The genes are TRBV5-5 and TRBJ2-7; TRBD2 is a possible D gene (5 bases). The CDR3 length is 14 residues. Germline V CDR1 and CDR2: SGHKS, YYEKEE (reference sequence). V was clipped by 4 bases and J by 0 bases, with 11 bases between them. The CDR3 loop is CASSPVGSSYEQYF. For the CDR3, the DNA is TGTGCCAGCAGCCCAGTGGGGAGCTCCTACGAGCAGTACTTC.

This clone has just one count. This chain joins TRBV7-2 and TRBJ1-1; a possible D gene is TRBD1 (5 bases). Germline-derived CDR1 and CDR2 are SGHTA and FQGNSA. The CDR3 contains 14 residues. The V end was cut by 8 bases, the J end by 1 base, with 14 bases between. Here the CDR3 reads CASHRGAGNTEAFF. CDR3 bases: TGTGCCAGCCATCGCGGGGCAGGGAACACTGAAGCTTTCTTT.

The CDR3 loop is CASSLSTGLRPQHF. CDR3 DNA sequence: TGTGCCAGCAGTTTATCGACAGGGTTACGGCCCCAGCATTTT. The chain couples TRBV28 to TRBJ1-5, with 7 bases matching TRBD1. The CDR3 length is 14 residues. In germline, CDR1 is MDHEN, CDR2 SYDVKM. V trimming: 1 base; J trimming: 9 bases; junction bases outside the gene matches: 6.

V usage is TRBV7-9 and J usage is TRBJ2-3; no definite D call. Germline V gene lookup returns CDR1 SEHNR and CDR2 FQNEAQ (reference sequence). Between the trimmed V and J ends, which lost 3 bases and 0 bases, there was a span of 4 bases. This CDR3 is built from 13 residues. The CDR3 sequence: CASSFFSTDTQYF. The CDR3 DNA is TGTGCCAGCAGCTTCTTTAGCACAGATACGCAGTATTTT.

The chain has TRBV5-6 and TRBJ2-5, with D maybe TRBD2 (5 bases). Germline CDR1 and CDR2: SGHDT and YYEEEE. The CDR3 loop spans 14 amino acids. Between the trimmed V and J ends, which lost 3 bases and 3 bases, there was a span of 12 bases. The CDR3 sequence: CASSSGDFKETQYF. The CDR3, as DNA: TGTGCCAGCAGCTCCGGGGATTTCAAAGAGACCCAGTACTTC.

The chain uses TRBV9 and TRBJ2-4, with D perhaps TRBD2 (7 bases). The CDR3 covers 18 residues. With 0 bases removed from V and 1 base from J, the gap between germline ends came to 17 bases. Germline V gene data show CDR1 as SGDLS and CDR2 as YYNGEE. The CDR3 nucleotides read TGTGCCAGCAGCGTAGTGTCGGGGGGCAGGGTGGCCAAAAACATTCAGTACTTC. Amino acid sequence: CASSVVSGGRVAKNIQYF.

V and J are TRBV6-5 and TRBJ1-2; 8 bases align to TRBD1. The V gene end was trimmed by 6 bases and the J gene end by 5 bases; junction bases not matched to a gene: 8. CDR1 is MNHEY, CDR2 SVGAGI, per germline. The CDR3 covers 14 residues. The CDR3 bases are TGTGCCAGCAGCCGCCAGGGGGCTCGATATGGCTACACCTTC. This encodes CASSRQGARYGYTF.

The V and J genes are TRBV5-1 and TRBJ1-1, with TRBD1 as a possible D gene (5 bases). Per germline, CDR1 SGHRS and CDR2 YFSETQ. Trimming stripped 6 bases from V and 1 base from J, with 19 bases between. This CDR3 has 16 amino acids. CDR3 DNA sequence: TGCGCCAGCACCCCGAGGGCGGGACCTCAGAACACTGAAGCTTTCTTT. Amino acids: CASTPRAGPQNTEAFF.

The chain joins TRBV29-1 to TRBJ2-7, with TRBD1 matching over 8 bases. The CDR3 totals 13 residues. V lost 6 bases, J lost 3 bases, and 7 bases stayed unmatched. From germline, CDR1 is SQVTM and CDR2 ANQGSEA. The CDR3 DNA follows: TGCAGCGTCTTTCAGGGGGCGGGCTACGAGCAGTACTTC. Its protein product is CSVFQGAGYEQYF.

Note on this clone: This sample also contains other DNA sequences that code for the same CDR3. The chain recombines TRBV6-6 with TRBJ1-2; 7 bases line up with TRBD1. The V and J ends lost 2 bases and 2 bases, in that order; junction bases with no gene match: 2. CDR3 length: 14 residues. From germline, CDR1 is MNHNY and CDR2 SVGAGI (reference sequence). As DNA, the CDR3 is TGTGCCAGCAGTTACGGACAGGCCAACTATGGCTACACCTTC. Amino acid sequence: CASSYGQANYGYTF.

The V call is TRBV9, the J call TRBJ2-3; 11 nucleotides align to TRBD1. Germline CDR1 SGDLS, CDR2 YYNGEE. With 1 base clipped from V and 6 bases from J, the junction kept 4 bases outside the gene matches. The CDR3 is 15 amino acids. The CDR3 DNA sequence: TGTGCCAGCAGCGTATGGGGGACAGGGGGTGATACGCAGTATTTT. As protein: CASSVWGTGGDTQYF.

V usage is TRBV9 and J usage is TRBJ1-6, with 10 positions matching TRBD1. Germline trimming cut 3 bases from V and 6 bases from J; bases unmatched to any gene: 3. The germline V gene encodes CDR1 SGDLS and CDR2 YYNGEE. The length of the CDR3 is 15 residues. The CDR3 DNA sequence: TGTGCCAGCAGCGAGGGGACAGGGGCTAATTCACCCCTCCACTTT. Translating it yields CASSEGTGANSPLHF.

This clone was found a few times. The chain carries TRBV6-2 or TRBV6-3 and TRBJ2-5; D possibly corresponds to TRBD2 (6 bases). Looked up from germline, CDR1 is MNHEY and CDR2 is SVGEGT. This CDR3 spans 15 amino acids. V was pared by 4 bases and J by 7 bases, with 19 bases between. This CDR3 is CASSWLPGGMGTQYF. The DNA of the CDR3 is TGTGCCAGCAGTTGGCTACCCGGGGGTATGGGGACCCAGTACTTC.

The sample holds one count of this clone. V usage is TRBV28 and J usage is TRBJ1-5; D is unresolved. Germline V gene lookup returns CDR1 MDHEN and CDR2 SYDVKM. The CDR3 consists of 14 residues. Trimming cost V 6 bases and J 8 bases, with 17 bases left between them. CDR3 residues: CASRSQRALKPQHF. CDR3 nucleotide sequence: TGTGCCAGCAGATCACAACGGGCTTTGAAGCCCCAGCATTTT.

The genes are TRBV29-1 and TRBJ2-7, with D unclear. The CDR3 runs to 13 residues. Deletions cut 4 bases from V and 7 bases from J, with 17 bases between. Germline-derived CDR1 and CDR2 are SQVTM and ANQGSEA. The DNA of the CDR3 is TGCAGCGTTGGGGGAACCAGGCCCTGGGAGCAGTACTTC. Protein product: CSVGGTRPWEQYF.

V and J are TRBV5-6 and TRBJ1-6, with TRBD1 as a possible D gene (5 bases). Germline V gene data show CDR1 as SGHDT and CDR2 as YYEEEE. The CDR3 has 14 residues. V dropped 4 bases and J dropped 6 bases, with 11 bases sitting between them. In DNA, the CDR3 is TGTGCCAGCAGCCGCAGGGAACTTAATTCACCCCTCCACTTT. The encoded protein is CASSRRELNSPLHF.

The CDR3 spells CASSLDRLTEAFF. In nucleotides, the CDR3 is TGTGCCAGCAGCCTGGACAGGCTGACTGAAGCTTTCTTT. This chain joins TRBV11-2 and TRBJ1-1; 7 bases align to TRBD1. The J segment lost 5 bases and the V segment lost 5 bases, leaving 5 bases of the junction unmatched. The CDR3 runs 13 residues. Germline V gene lookup returns CDR1 SGHAT and CDR2 FQNNGV.

The chain has TRBV10-3 and TRBJ1-6; 7 nucleotides match TRBD1. This CDR3 is built from 16 residues. In germline, CDR1 is ENHRY, CDR2 SYGVKD. The junction had 11 bases not matched to a gene; V was cut back by 4 bases and J by 8 bases. The CDR3 sequence is CAISATGFDDHSPLHF. DNA of the CDR3: TGTGCCATCAGTGCGACAGGGTTTGACGATCATTCACCCCTCCACTTT.

The gene calls are TRBV30 and TRBJ1-5, with D hard to call. The CDR3 runs to 14 residues. Trimming stripped 0 bases from V and 5 bases from J, with 11 bases between. Germline loops: CDR1 GTSNPN, CDR2 SVGIG (reference sequence). The DNA for the CDR3 is TGTGCCTGGAGTGTATCAGTGGGCCATCAGCCCCAGCATTTT. This encodes CAWSVSVGHQPQHF.

The chain has TRBV7-8 and TRBJ2-1; D remains ambiguous. Germline CDR1 SGHVS, CDR2 FQNEAQ. CDR3 length equals 14 residues. The V gene lost 4 bases and the J gene lost 2 bases, with 9 bases spanning the gap. The CDR3 DNA sequence: TGTGCCAGCAGCTCACTACTTACCTACAATGAGCAGTTCTTC. Its translation is CASSSLLTYNEQFF.